This note documents a single T cell receptor beta chain sequence. Its antigen is currently unknown. The sample comes from a study of vaccination and CD4 T cells after COVID-19. Study-wide points: Looking at convalescent patients, a median around 90% of reactive clones were present only post-vaccination. The authors identified 304 of 307 vaccine-specific clones in convalescent patients as spike mono-reactive.

CDR1 and CDR2 (germline): SNHLY, FYNNEI. V lost 5 bases, J lost 6 bases, and 5 bases stayed unmatched. There are 14 residues in the CDR3. Time point indicated: late sampling 161 to 241 days after vaccination in three convalescent patients. From the PCR reads, TCRdb called clonotypes with MiXCR, one entry per CDR3 protein. Here the sample spans approximately 40,000 distinct CDR3 sequences, 35% to 45% being singletons. The chain has TRBV2 and TRBJ2-1, with TRBD2 matching over 9 bases. The sequence was obtained from a human donor who had recovered from COVID-19. The source was CD4+ T cells from blood, collected about 7 months after SARS-CoV-2 vaccination. The CDR3 DNA is TGTGCCAGCAGTTCTGAGACTAGCGGCAATGAGCAGTTCTTC. It codes for CASSSETSGNEQFF. Looking up the rest from reference TRBV2 and TRBJ2-1 gives the full variable domain: EPEVTQTPSHQVTQMGQEVILRCVPISNHLYFYWYRQILGQKVEFLVSFYNNEISEKSEIFDDQFSVERPDGSNFTLKIRSTKLEDSAMYFCASSSETSGNEQFFGPGTRLTVL.